What follows is one T cell receptor beta chain and its context. Its antigen is as yet unknown. TCRdb keeps only in-frame clones here, not all; method: immunoSEQ multiplex PCR. The top ten hold about 3% of the sample, which has about 60,000 clones, over 70% seen once. Germline CDR1 SGHAT, CDR2 FQNNGV. V dropped 5 bases and J dropped 5 bases, with 11 bases sitting between them. The CDR3 covers 13 residues. The sort gate was single viable CD3+CD4+CD8-CD45RO+ cells for memory CD4+ T cells. CD4+ T cells were isolated by positive magnetic selection. These data originate in a study of memory CD4+ T cells and cytomegalovirus serostatus. Study-level results: Each of around 69 CMV-associated TCRbeta sequences occurred in one to five individuals.

The sample taken for sequencing was memory CD4+ T cells from blood. This chain links TRBV11-2 with TRBJ2-3, with TRBD2 as a possible D gene (7 bases). The clonotype comes from an adult in good health and CMV-seropositive. This CDR3 reads CASSRGGVDTQYF. CDR3 bases: TGTGCCAGCAGCCGCGGGGGCGTAGATACGCAGTATTTT.